Sequencing of this T cell receptor beta chain was carried out in a study of T cell clonotyping in hematopoietic cell transplantation. Broader study findings: CD4 and CD8 repertoire contributions could not be separated without sorting. At the given depth, recipient repertoires were over 95% de novo clonotypes.

Time point specified: recipient sample about 28 days before transplant, after cytoreduction. Samples: about 28 days before transplant, then days 30, 100 and 180 after. The CDR3 totals 13 residues. V lost 4 bases to trimming and J lost 3 bases; unmatched junction nucleotides: 5. Per the germline V gene, CDR1 is SQVTM and CDR2 is ANQGSEA. TCRdb's table, derived via immunoSEQ multiplex PCR, lists solely in-frame clones and lacks some. Of roughly 49,000 clones in the sample, 70% to 90% were seen once. Note on this clone: The antigen remains unidentified.

The sample in question was peripheral blood mononuclear cells, obtained before stem cell transplant. This receptor was taken from a man aged 55 to 70 with biphenotypic leukemia. Some clones in this sample may be carry-over from other donors' samples. This chain connects TRBV29-1 to TRBJ2-7; 8 bases are a match to TRBD1. CDR3 nucleotides: TGCAGCGTTGCCTATACAGGGGGCTACGAGCAGTACTTC. Protein sequence: CSVAYTGGYEQYF.